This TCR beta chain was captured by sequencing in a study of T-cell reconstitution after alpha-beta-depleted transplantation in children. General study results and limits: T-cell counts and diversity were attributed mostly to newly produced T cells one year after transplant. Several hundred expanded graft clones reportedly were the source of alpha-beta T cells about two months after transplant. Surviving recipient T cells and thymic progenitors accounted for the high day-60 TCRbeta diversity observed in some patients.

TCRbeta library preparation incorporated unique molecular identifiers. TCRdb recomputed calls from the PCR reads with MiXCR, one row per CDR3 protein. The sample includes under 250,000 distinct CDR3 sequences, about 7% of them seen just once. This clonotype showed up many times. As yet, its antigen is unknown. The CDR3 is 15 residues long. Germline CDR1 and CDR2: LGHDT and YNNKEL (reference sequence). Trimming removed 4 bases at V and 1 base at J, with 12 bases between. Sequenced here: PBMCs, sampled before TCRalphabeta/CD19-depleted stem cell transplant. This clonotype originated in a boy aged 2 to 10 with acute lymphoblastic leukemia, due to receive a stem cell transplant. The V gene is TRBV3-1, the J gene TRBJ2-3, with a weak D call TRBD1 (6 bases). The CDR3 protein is CASSLKAGGTDTQYF. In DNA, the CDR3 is TGTGCCAGCAGCCTTAAGGCAGGGGGCACAGATACGCAGTATTTT.